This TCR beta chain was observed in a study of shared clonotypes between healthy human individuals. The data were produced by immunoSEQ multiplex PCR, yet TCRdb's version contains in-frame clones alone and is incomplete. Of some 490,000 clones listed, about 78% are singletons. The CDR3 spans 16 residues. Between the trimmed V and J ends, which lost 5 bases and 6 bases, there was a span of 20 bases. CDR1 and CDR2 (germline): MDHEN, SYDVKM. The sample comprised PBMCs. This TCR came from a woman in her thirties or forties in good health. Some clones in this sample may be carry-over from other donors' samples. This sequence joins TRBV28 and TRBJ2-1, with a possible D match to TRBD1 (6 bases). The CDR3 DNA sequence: TGTGCCAGCAGTGCCCCTTCCCAGGGGATGGCCAATGAGCAGTTCTTC. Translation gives CASSAPSQGMANEQFF. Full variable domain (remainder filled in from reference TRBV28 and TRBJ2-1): DVKVTQSSRYLVKRTGEKVFLECVQDMDHENMFWYRQDPGLGLRLIYFSYDVKMKEKGDIPEGYSVSREKKERFSLILESASTNQTSMYLCASSAPSQGMANEQFFGPGTRLTVL.